The clone carrying this T cell receptor beta chain came up a few times. The CDR3 covers 14 residues. Germline CDR1 reads MNHEY; CDR2 reads SMNVEV (reference sequence). The V end was cut by 1 base, the J end by 7 bases, with 8 bases between. TCRdb's table, derived via immunoSEQ multiplex PCR, lists solely in-frame clones and lacks some. Of 200,000 to 250,000 clones listed, 82% are singletons. This record belongs to a study of blood T cell repertoires in COVID-19. Sample: PBMCs or T cells enriched from blood (not recorded which). This chain uses TRBV27 with TRBJ1-6, with a possible D match to TRBD1 (5 bases). This TCR derives from a woman aged 60-75 years who had recovered from COVID-19. The CDR3 region is CASSLFRGNSPLHF. DNA for the CDR3: TGTGCCAGCAGTTTATTTCGGGGGAATTCACCCCTCCACTTT.